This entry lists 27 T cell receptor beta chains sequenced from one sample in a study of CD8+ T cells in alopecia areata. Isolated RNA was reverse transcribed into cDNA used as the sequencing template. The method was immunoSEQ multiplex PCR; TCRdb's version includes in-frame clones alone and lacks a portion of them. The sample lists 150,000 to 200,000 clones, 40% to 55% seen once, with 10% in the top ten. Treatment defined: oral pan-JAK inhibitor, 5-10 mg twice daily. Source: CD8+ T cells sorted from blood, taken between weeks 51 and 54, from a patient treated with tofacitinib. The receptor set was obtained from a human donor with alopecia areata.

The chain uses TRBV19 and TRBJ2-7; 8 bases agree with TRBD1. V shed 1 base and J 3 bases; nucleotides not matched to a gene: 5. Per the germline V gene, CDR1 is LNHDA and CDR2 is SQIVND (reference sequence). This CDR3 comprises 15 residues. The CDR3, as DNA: TGTGCCAGTAGTATAGGCAGACAGGGGATCTACGAGCAGTACTTC. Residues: CASSIGRQGIYEQYF.

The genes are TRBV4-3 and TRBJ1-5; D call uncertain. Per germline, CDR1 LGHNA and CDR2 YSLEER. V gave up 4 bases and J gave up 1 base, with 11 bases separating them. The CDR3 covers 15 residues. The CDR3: CASSPGYQSNQPQHF. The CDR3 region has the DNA TGCGCCAGCAGCCCGGGGTATCAGAGCAATCAGCCCCAGCATTTT.

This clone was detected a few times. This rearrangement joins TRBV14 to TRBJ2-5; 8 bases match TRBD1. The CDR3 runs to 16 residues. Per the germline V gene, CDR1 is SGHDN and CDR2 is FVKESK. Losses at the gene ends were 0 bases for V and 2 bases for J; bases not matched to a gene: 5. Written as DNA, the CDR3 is TGTGCCAGCAGCCAAGACTTCGGGACAGGTCAAGAGACCCAGTACTTC. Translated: CASSQDFGTGQETQYF.

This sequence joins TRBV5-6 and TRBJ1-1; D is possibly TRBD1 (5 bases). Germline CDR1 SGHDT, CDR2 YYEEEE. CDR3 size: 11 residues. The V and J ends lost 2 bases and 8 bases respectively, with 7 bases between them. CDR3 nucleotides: TGTGCCAGCAGCTTCGGGGGGGAAGCTTTCTTT. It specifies CASSFGGEAFF.

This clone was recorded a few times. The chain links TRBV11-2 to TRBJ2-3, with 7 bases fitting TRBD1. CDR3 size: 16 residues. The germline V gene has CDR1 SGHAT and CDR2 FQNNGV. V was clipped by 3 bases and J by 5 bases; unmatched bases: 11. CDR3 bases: TGTGCCAGCAGCTTCCGAGGACAGGCCCAGGGAGATACGCAGTATTTT. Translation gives CASSFRGQAQGDTQYF.

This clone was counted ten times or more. CDR3 amino acids: CASSEHLAGGQSSQPQHF. CDR3 coding DNA: TGTGCCAGCAGTGAACATCTGGCCGGGGGTCAAAGTAGTCAGCCCCAGCATTTT. V usage is TRBV6-1 and J usage is TRBJ1-5; TRBD1 is a possible D gene (5 bases). V was trimmed by 2 bases and J by 6 bases, leaving 23 bases between them. Germline V lookup: CDR1 MNHNS, CDR2 SASEGT. This CDR3 has 18 amino acids.

CDR3 loop: CAWSFTTGDEKLFF. CDR3 nucleotide sequence: TGTGCCTGGAGTTTTACGACAGGGGATGAAAAACTGTTTTTT. The J gene is TRBJ1-4, the V gene TRBV30; 8 bases map to TRBD1. The CDR3 loop spans 14 amino acids. The germline gives CDR1 GTSNPN, CDR2 SVGIG (reference sequence). The trim removed 2 bases at V and 6 bases at J, leaving 5 bases unmatched.

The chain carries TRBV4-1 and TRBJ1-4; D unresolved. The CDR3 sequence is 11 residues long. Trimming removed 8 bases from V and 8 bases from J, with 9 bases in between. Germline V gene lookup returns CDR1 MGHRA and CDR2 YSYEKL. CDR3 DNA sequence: TGCGCCAGCCTGGATGTAGAAAAACTGTTTTTT. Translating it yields CASLDVEKLFF.

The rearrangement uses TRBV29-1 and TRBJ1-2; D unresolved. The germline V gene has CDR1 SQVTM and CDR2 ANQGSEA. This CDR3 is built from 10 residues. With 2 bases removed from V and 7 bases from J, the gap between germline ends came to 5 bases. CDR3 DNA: TGCAGCGTTGAATGGGGTGGCTACACCTTC. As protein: CSVEWGGYTF.

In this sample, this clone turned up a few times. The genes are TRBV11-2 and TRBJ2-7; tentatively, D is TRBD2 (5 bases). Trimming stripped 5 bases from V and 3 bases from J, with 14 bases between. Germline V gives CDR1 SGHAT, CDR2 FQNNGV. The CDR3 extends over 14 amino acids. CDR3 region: CASSARVAGYEQYF. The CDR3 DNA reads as TGTGCCAGCAGCGCCCGCGTTGCGGGCTACGAGCAGTACTTC.

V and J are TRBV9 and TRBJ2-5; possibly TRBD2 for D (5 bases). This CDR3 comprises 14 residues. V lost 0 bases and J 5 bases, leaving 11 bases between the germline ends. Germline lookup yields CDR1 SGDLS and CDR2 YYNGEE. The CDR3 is CASSVVGSLETQYF. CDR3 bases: TGTGCCAGCAGCGTAGTGGGGAGTTTGGAGACCCAGTACTTC.

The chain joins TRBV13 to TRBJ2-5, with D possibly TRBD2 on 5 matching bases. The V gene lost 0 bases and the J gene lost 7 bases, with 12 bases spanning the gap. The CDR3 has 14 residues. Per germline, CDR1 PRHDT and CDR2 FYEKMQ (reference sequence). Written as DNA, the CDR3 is TGTGCCAGCAGCTTAGGCCAGTGGGCGGGGACCCAGTACTTC. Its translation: CASSLGQWAGTQYF.

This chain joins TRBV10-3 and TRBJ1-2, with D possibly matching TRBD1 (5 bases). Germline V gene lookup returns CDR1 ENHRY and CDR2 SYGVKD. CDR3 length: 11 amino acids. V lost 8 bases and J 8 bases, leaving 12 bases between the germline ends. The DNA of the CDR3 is TGTGCCATCGGTGGGGGAAAGGGCTACACCTTC. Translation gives CAIGGGKGYTF.

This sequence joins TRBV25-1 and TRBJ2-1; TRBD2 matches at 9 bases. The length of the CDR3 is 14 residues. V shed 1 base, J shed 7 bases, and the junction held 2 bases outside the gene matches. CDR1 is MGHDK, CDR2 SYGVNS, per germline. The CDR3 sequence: CASSESSGVNEQFF. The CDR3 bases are TGTGCCAGCAGTGAATCTAGCGGGGTAAATGAGCAGTTCTTC.

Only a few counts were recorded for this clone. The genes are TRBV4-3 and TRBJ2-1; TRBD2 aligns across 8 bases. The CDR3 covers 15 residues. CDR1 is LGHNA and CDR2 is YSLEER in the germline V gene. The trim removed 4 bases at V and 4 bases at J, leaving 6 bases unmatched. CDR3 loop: CASSPGLEIYNEQFF. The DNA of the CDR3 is TGCGCCAGCAGCCCGGGACTAGAGATTTACAATGAGCAGTTCTTC.

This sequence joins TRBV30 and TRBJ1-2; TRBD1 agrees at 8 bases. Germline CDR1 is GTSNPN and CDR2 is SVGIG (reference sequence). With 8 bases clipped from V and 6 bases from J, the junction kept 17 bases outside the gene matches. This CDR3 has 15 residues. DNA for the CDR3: TGTGCCCGCCTAAACCTTGGACAGGGTTCCGATGGCTACACCTTC. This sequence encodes CARLNLGQGSDGYTF.

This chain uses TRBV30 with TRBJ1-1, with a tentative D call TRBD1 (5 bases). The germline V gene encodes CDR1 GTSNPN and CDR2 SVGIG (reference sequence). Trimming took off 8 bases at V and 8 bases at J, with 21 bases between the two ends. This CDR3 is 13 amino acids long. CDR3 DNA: TGTGCCGCCCGGGGCAGGACAATGGCCGAAGCTTTCTTT. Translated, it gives CAARGRTMAEAFF.

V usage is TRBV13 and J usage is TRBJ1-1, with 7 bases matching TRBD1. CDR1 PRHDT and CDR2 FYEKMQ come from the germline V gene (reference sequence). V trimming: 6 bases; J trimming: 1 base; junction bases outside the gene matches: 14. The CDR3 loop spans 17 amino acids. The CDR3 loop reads CASSSASPGTANTEAFF. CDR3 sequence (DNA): TGTGCCAGCAGTTCAGCTTCGCCCGGGACAGCGAACACTGAAGCTTTCTTT.

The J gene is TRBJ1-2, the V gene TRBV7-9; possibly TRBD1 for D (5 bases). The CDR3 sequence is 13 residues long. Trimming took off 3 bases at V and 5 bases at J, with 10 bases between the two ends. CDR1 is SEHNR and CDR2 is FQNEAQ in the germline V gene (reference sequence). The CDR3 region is CASSLDGGYGYTF. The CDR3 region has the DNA TGTGCCAGCAGCTTGGACGGGGGATATGGCTACACCTTC.

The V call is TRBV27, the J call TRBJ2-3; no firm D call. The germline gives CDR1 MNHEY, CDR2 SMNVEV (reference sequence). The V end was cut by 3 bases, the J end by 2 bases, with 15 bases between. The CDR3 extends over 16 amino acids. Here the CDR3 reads CASSFRVQTATDTQYF. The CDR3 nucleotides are TGTGCCAGCAGTTTTCGCGTGCAAACTGCCACAGATACGCAGTATTTT.

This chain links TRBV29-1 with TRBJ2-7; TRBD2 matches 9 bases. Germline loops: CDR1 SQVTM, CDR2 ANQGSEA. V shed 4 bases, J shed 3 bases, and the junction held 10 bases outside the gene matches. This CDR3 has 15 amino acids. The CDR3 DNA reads TGCAGCGTTGCCCCGGTAGCGGGGGTAAACTACGAGCAGTACTTC. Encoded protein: CSVAPVAGVNYEQYF.

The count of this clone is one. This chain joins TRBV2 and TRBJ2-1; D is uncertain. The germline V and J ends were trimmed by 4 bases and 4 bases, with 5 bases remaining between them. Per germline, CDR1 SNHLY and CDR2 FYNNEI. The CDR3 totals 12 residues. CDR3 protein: CASSVRYNEQFF. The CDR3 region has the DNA TGTGCCAGCAGTGTGCGTTACAATGAGCAGTTCTTC.

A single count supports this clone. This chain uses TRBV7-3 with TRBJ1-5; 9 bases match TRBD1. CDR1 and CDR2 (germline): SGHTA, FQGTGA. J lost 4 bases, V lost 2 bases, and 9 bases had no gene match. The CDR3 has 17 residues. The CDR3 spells CASSLSFVDRGNQPQHF. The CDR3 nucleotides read TGTGCCAGCAGCTTATCGTTCGTGGACAGGGGTAATCAGCCCCAGCATTTT.

CDR3 sequence reads: CASSHGAAGQGELFF. In DNA, the CDR3 is TGCGCCAGCAGCCATGGGGCGGCAGGCCAGGGGGAGCTGTTTTTT. The V and J genes are TRBV4-3 and TRBJ2-2; perhaps TRBD1 as D (5 bases). Trimming removed 3 bases from V and 8 bases from J, with 16 bases in between. Germline-derived CDR1 and CDR2 are LGHNA and YSLEER. There are 15 residues in the CDR3.

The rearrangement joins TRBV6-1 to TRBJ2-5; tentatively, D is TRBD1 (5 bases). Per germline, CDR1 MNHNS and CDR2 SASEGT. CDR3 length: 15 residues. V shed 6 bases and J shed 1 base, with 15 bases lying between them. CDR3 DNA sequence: TGTGCCAGCAGCCAAGCTCTCAGGGTCCAAGAGACCCAGTACTTC. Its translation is CASSQALRVQETQYF.

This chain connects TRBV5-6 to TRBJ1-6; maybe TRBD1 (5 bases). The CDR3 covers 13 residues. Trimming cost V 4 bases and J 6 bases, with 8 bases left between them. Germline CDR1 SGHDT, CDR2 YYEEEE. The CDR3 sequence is CASSPGVNSPLHF. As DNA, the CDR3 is TGTGCCAGCAGCCCGGGGGTTAATTCACCCCTCCACTTT. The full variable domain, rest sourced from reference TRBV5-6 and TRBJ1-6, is DAGVTQSPTHLIKTRGQQVTLRCSPKSGHDTVSWYQQALGQGPQFIFQYYEEEERQRGNFPDRFSGHQFPNYSSELNVNALLLGDSALYLCASSPGVNSPLHFGNGTRLTVT.

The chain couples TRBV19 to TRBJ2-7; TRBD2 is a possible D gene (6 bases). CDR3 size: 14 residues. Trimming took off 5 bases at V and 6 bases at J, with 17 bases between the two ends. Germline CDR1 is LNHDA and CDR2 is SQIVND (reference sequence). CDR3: CASSDGTAQPEQYF. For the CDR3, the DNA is TGTGCCAGTAGTGACGGGACTGCCCAACCCGAGCAGTACTTC. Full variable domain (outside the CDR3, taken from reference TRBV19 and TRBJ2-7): DGGITQSPKYLFRKEGQNVTLSCEQNLNHDAMYWYRQDPGQGLRLIYYSQIVNDFQKGDIAEGYSVSREKKESFPLTVTSAQKNPTAFYLCASSDGTAQPEQYFGPGTRLTVT.